A selection of T cell receptor beta chains follows, all from one sample in a study of siplizumab effects on memory and regulatory T cells. Clones were sequenced by immunoSEQ multiplex PCR, and TCRdb holds only the in-frame ones, with some missing. The sample lists some 100,000 clones; over 90% were seen once. Sequencing input: non-Treg CD4+ T cells sorted from blood. These receptor sequences come from a human donor in good health. The CDR3 runs from the conserved cysteine through the conserved F or W. A D gene is named only where the DNA matches it firmly. The size field is filled for only some rows; it gives once, few, many or a size class.

>.|TRBJ2-5|TRBV5-1|.
TGCGCCAGCACCCGTGGGGAGGCGGAGACCCAGTACTTC
CASTRGEAETQYF
>once|TRBJ1-2|TRBV10-3|.
TGTGCCATCAGTGAGTCGGCTCCGGACGCGGGCTATGGCTACACCTTC
CAISESAPDAGYGYTF
>.|TRBJ1-2|TRBV6-1|TRBD1
TGTGCCAGCAGTGAAGCGACAGGGGCGTCATATGGCTACACCTTC
CASSEATGASYGYTF
>.|TRBJ1-1|TRBV5-6|.
TGTGCCAGCAGCTCCCACATGGTCTCGAACACTGAAGCTCTCTTT
CASSSHMVSNTEALF
>.|TRBJ2-7|TRBV10-1|TRBD2
TGCGCCGGTCCTGTGGCGGGAGAGCAGTGCTACGAGCAGTACTTC
CAGPVAGEQCYEQYF
>.|TRBJ2-4|TRBV7-2|.
TGTGCCAGCAGCCCCCAAGCGACACTAGCCAAAAACATTCAGTACTTC
CASSPQATLAKNIQYF
>.|TRBJ2-7|TRBV6-6|TRBD1
TGTGCCAGCAGTTACTCGACAGGGAATCTTTACGAGCAGTACTTC
CASSYSTGNLYEQYF
>few|TRBJ1-1|TRBV7-3|TRBD1
TGTGCCAGCAGCCCCCGGGACAGGGAAGACACTGAAGCTTTCTTT
CASSPRDREDTEAFF
>.|TRBJ2-5|TRBV25-1|TRBD1
TGTGCCAGCAGTGAATATCAGGGGGCTGGCGAGACCCAGTACTTC
CASSEYQGAGETQYF
>.|TRBJ2-7|TRBV27|.
TGTGCCAGCAGTTGGGGACAATTCTACGAGCAGTACTTC
CASSWGQFYEQYF
>.|TRBJ2-7|TRBV30|TRBD2
TGTGCCTGGAGTGTAGGTAGCGGGTACTCCTACGAGCAGTACTTC
CAWSVGSGYSYEQYF
>.|TRBJ1-6|TRBV19|.
TGTGCCAGTAGTACGTTGAATTCACCCCTCCACTTT
CASSTLNSPLHF
>.|TRBJ2-5|TRBV9|.
TGTGCCAGCAGCGGAACAGGGCAAGAGACCCAGTACTTC
CASSGTGQETQYF
>once|TRBJ2-5|TRBV18|.
TGTGCCAGCTCACCATTCGCGCGCTTGTACCAAGAGACCCAGTACTTC
CASSPFARLYQETQYF
>.|TRBJ1-6|TRBV2|.
TGTGCCAGCAGTTTACAGGGCTCCTCACCCCTCCACTTT
CASSLQGSSPLHF
>.|TRBJ2-3|TRBV10-3|TRBD2
TGTGCCACCGGCCAGACGGGAGGTTCAGATACGCAGTATTTT
CATGQTGGSDTQYF
>once|TRBJ2-7|TRBV15|.
TGTGCCACCAGCAGAGATAGAGTCTACGAGCAGTACTTC
CATSRDRVYEQYF
>.|TRBJ1-2|TRBV28|.
TGTGCCAGCAGTAGGGACTATGGCTACACCTTC
CASSRDYGYTF
>.|TRBJ2-3|TRBV10-2|TRBD2
TGCGCCAGCAGTGGGGTAGCGGGAGCTCCAGATACGCAGTATTTT
CASSGVAGAPDTQYF
>.|TRBJ2-5|TRBV15|.
TGTGCCACCAGCAGAGAGGGCAGGGAACGGGAGACCCAGTACTTC
CATSREGRERETQYF
>.|TRBJ2-1|TRBV19|TRBD2
TGTGCCAGCCCGAAATGGAGAGATCCGGGACTAGCGGGAGTAGGGGACAATGAGCAGTTCTTC
CASPKWRDPGLAGVGDNEQFF
>.|TRBJ2-7|TRBV9|TRBD1
TGTGCCAGCAGCGTAGGACAGGGGGCGGCCTACGAGCAGTACTTC
CASSVGQGAAYEQYF
>few|TRBJ1-1|TRBV2|.
TGTGCCAGCAGGGACAGCTCTGAAGCTTTCTTT
CASRDSSEAFF
>.|TRBJ1-1|TRBV7-9|.
TGTGCCAGCAGCTTAAAAGGGATCGCTGAAGCTTTCTTT
CASSLKGIAEAFF
>.|TRBJ1-1|TRBV7-9|.
TGTGCCAGCAGCGGTGGGGGCACTGAAGCTTTCTTT
CASSGGGTEAFF
>.|TRBJ2-5|TRBV7-3|.
TGTGCCAGCAGCTTAGGCGGGACTGGGGAGACCCAGTACTTC
CASSLGGTGETQYF
>.|TRBJ2-7|TRBV6-5|.
TGTGCCAGCAGGTACAGACTCTCGGGGACCTACGAGCAGTACTTC
CASRYRLSGTYEQYF
>.|TRBJ2-1|TRBV14|TRBD1
TGTGCCAGCAGCCAAGATAGGGACAGGGGGAATGAGCAGTTCTTC
CASSQDRDRGNEQFF